This is a list of T cell receptor beta chains from one sample in a study of CD8+ T cells in alopecia areata. Assay used: immunoSEQ multiplex PCR; TCRdb lists only in-frame clones, some missing. The data show around 150,000 clones, 50% to 65% seen once. Sequenced here: CD4+ T cells sorted from blood, sampled at week 24, from a patient treated with tofacitinib. The receptors derive from a human donor with alopecia areata. Each CDR3 is given with its conserved first and last residue. A D gene is named only where the DNA matches it firmly. Clone size is not always given. Where it is, it says once, few, many or a class for expanded clones.

V	size	J	D	DNA	CDR3
TRBV2	.	TRBJ2-1	.	TGTGCCAGCCACGGCCGGTTCTTC	CASHGRFF
TRBV10-3	.	TRBJ1-2	.	TGTGCCATCAGTGGCGACAGCTATGGCTACACCTTC	CAISGDSYGYTF
TRBV14	.	TRBJ2-3	.	TGTGCCAGCAGCCGGGTTTGGGATACGCAGTATTTT	CASSRVWDTQYF
TRBV30	.	TRBJ1-6	.	TGTGCCTGGACTGCGACACCTAATTCACCCCTCCACTTT	CAWTATPNSPLHF
TRBV9	.	TRBJ2-5	.	TGTGCCAGCAGCGATATTGGACTATCCGGGGGGACCCAGTACTTC	CASSDIGLSGGTQYF
TRBV19	.	TRBJ1-4	.	TGTGCCAGTGCCCGGCGGCTTGCAACTAATGAAAAACTGTTTTTT	CASARRLATNEKLFF
TRBV2	.	TRBJ1-5	TRBD1	TGTGCCAGCAGTGAACAGGGACAGAGAAATCAGCCCCAGCATTTT	CASSEQGQRNQPQHF
TRBV5-6	.	TRBJ1-1	.	TGTGCCAGCATGAGGAACACTGAAGCTTTCTTT	CASMRNTEAFF
TRBV5-6	.	TRBJ2-5	.	TGTGCCAGCAGCTTATACGAAACCCCGGACTTC	CASSLYETPDF
TRBV7-7	many	TRBJ2-7	.	TGTGCCAGCAGCTCCAGTTTCGGCTACGAGCAGTACTTC	CASSSSFGYEQYF